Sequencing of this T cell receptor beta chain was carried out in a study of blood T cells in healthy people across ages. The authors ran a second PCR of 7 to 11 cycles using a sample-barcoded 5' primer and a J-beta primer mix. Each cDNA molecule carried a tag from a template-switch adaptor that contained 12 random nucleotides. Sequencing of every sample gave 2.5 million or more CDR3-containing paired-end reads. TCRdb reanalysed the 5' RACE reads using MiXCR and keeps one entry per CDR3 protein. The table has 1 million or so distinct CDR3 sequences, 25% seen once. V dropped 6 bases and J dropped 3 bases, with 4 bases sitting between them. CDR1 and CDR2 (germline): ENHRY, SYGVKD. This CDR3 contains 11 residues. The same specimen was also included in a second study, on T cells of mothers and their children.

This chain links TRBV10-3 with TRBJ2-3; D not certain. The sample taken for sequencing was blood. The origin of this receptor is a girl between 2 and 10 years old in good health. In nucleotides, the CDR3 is TGTGCCATCAGAACAACAGATACGCAGTATTTT. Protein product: CAIRTTDTQYF.